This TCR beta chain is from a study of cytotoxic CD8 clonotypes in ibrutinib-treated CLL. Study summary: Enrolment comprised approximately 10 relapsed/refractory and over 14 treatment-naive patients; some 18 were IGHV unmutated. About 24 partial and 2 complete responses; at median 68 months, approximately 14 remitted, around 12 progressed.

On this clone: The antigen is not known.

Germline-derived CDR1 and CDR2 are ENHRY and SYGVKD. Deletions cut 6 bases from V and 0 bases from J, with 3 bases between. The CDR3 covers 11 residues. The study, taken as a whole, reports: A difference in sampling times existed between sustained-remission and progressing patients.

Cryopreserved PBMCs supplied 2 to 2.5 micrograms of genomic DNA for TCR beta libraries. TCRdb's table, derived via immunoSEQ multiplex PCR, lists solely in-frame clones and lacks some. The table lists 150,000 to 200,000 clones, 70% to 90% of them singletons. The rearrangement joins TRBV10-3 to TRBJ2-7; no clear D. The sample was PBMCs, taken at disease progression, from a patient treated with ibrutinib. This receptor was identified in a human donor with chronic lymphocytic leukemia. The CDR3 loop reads CAIRDSYEQYF. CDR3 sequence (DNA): TGTGCCATCAGGGACTCCTACGAGCAGTACTTC.